The clone carrying this T cell receptor (beta chain) occurred once. This PCR relied on a set of 60 Vbeta primers and 13 Jbeta primers. Sequencing was performed with immunoSEQ multiplex PCR; in TCRdb, only in-frame clones are kept and a portion is missing. The top ten hold about 9.3% of the sample, which has 150,000 to 200,000 clones, roughly 88% seen once. This record comes from a study of cytomegalovirus exposure and HLA in healthy donors. Germline V CDR1 and CDR2: LNHDA, SQIVND (reference sequence). The V end lost 3 bases, the J end lost 4 bases, and 18 bases lay between the germline ends. The CDR3 totals 16 residues.

V usage is TRBV19 and J usage is TRBJ1-2, with D perhaps TRBD1 (5 bases). Sequenced: PBMCs. The origin of this receptor is a man between 18 and 29 years old in good health and CMV-seropositive. The CDR3 reads CASSIPRDFKTYGYTF. CDR3 nucleotides: TGTGCCAGTAGTATCCCCAGGGATTTTAAGACCTATGGCTACACCTTC. The whole variable domain, filled in from reference TRBV19 and TRBJ1-2, reads DGGITQSPKYLFRKEGQNVTLSCEQNLNHDAMYWYRQDPGQGLRLIYYSQIVNDFQKGDIAEGYSVSREKKESFPLTVTSAQKNPTAFYLCASSIPRDFKTYGYTFGSGTRLTVV.